This TCR beta chain originates from a study of T cell responses to AZD1222 COVID-19 vaccine. Remarks on this clone: Antigen: not known.

Generated by immunoSEQ multiplex PCR, the TCRdb table keeps only in-frame clones and is missing some. The sample carries approximately 70,000 clones, around 90% recorded once. Study-wide findings and caveats: Researchers took repertoire samples only after the peak T cell response had come. Reportedly, close to half of spike-specific TCRs are directed against unmutated variant regions. Two doses of AZD1222 preceded a rise in Spike-specific TCR breadth and depth. Most donors were white British, females outnumbered males, and clonal diversity was possibly underestimated.

V lost 4 bases to trimming and J lost 2 bases; unmatched junction nucleotides: 4. This CDR3 comprises 14 residues. CDR1 and CDR2 (germline): SGHNT, YENEEA. Sequenced material: peripheral blood, taken on day 0 of AZD1222 vaccination. The receptor comes from an adult in good health. The chain joins TRBV11-3 to TRBJ1-2; 7 bases align to TRBD1. For the CDR3, the DNA is TGTGCCAGCAGCTCGGGACAGCTCAACTATGGCTACACCTTC. Residues: CASSSGQLNYGYTF.